This paragraph reports one T cell receptor (beta chain). What it binds is not known. Peripheral blood came from all dose cohorts at three timepoints. These data originate in a study of OX40 agonist ivuxolimab in advanced cancers. General observations from the study: More expanded clones were found, on average, in CD8+ than in CD4+ T cells.

Using immunoSEQ multiplex PCR, the repertoire was profiled, and TCRdb retains in-frame clones only, with some absent. The profile shows around 87,000 clones, 94% of them singletons. The receptor was isolated from an adult with an advanced solid tumor such as melanoma, head and neck, liver or kidney cancer. The sequencing here drew on CD4+ or CD8+ T cells sorted from blood, taken in a trial of the OX40 agonist ivuxolimab.

CDR3 loop: CASSLRERETQYF. CDR3 nucleotides: TGTGCCAGCAGTTTACGGGAGAGGGAGACCCAGTACTTC. The V gene is TRBV27, the J gene TRBJ2-5; TRBD2 is a possible D gene (6 bases). From germline, CDR1 is MNHEY and CDR2 SMNVEV (reference sequence). V was shortened by 2 bases and J by 5 bases, with 9 bases between the two germline ends. The CDR3 has 13 amino acids.